The 15 T cell receptor beta chains reported below all come from one sample, sequenced in a study of cytomegalovirus exposure and HLA in healthy donors. The PCR made use of 60 Vbeta and 13 Jbeta primers. This table comes from immunoSEQ multiplex PCR, and its TCRdb copy is limited to in-frame clones, with some not included. The sample records roughly 86,000 clones, roughly 63% being singletons. Material: PBMCs. These receptors originate from a woman between 50 and 59 years old in good health and CMV-seropositive.

The chain recombines TRBV6-5 with TRBJ1-2, with D possibly matching TRBD1 (5 bases). The V end was cut by 0 bases, the J end by 2 bases, with 13 bases between. Germline V gene lookup returns CDR1 MNHEY and CDR2 SVGAGI. The CDR3 is 16 residues long. CDR3 residues: CASSYSPDSPNYGYTF. CDR3 sequence (DNA): TGTGCCAGCAGTTACTCTCCTGACAGCCCGAACTATGGCTACACCTTC.

The genes are TRBV13 and TRBJ2-7; 8 nucleotides line up with TRBD2. This CDR3 is 16 amino acids long. The J segment lost 0 bases and the V segment lost 5 bases, leaving 9 bases of the junction unmatched. CDR1 is PRHDT and CDR2 is FYEKMQ in the germline V gene (reference sequence). CDR3 loop: CASSQRGLAGSYEQYF. In nucleotides, the CDR3 is TGTGCCAGCAGCCAGAGGGGCCTAGCGGGCTCCTACGAGCAGTACTTC.

This clone came up a few times. This chain's CDR3 is CASSPGGNTIYF. For the CDR3, the DNA is TGTGCCAGCAGCCCGGGTGGAAACACCATATATTTT. The genes are TRBV5-4 and TRBJ1-3, with D unresolved. V dropped 4 bases and J dropped 3 bases, with 5 bases sitting between them. The length of the CDR3 is 12 residues. Germline CDR1 is SGHNT and CDR2 is YYREEE (reference sequence). The whole variable domain, remainder taken from reference TRBV5-4 and TRBJ1-3, is ETGVTQSPTHLIKTRGQQVTLRCSSQSGHNTVSWYQQALGQGPQFIFQYYREEENGRGNFPPRFSGLQFPNYSSELNVNALELDDSALYLCASSPGGNTIYFGEGSWLTVV.

The CDR3 region has the DNA TGTGCCAGCAGCGTAGGGGGTAGCGGGGAATACGAGCAGTACTTC. Its translation: CASSVGGSGEYEQYF. The chain has TRBV9 and TRBJ2-7; 8 bases map to TRBD2. The trim removed 0 bases at V and 4 bases at J, leaving 6 bases unmatched. Germline loops: CDR1 SGDLS, CDR2 YYNGEE. CDR3 length equals 15 residues.

This clone turned up a few times. The CDR3 region has the DNA TGTGCCAGCAGATGGGACAGTGGAACTGAAGCTTTCTTT. Translating gives CASRWDSGTEAFF. The J gene is TRBJ1-1, the V gene TRBV6-5, with TRBD1 identical over 7 bases. The CDR3 covers 13 residues. Germline CDR1 MNHEY, CDR2 SVGAGI. V lost 6 bases, J lost 5 bases, and 6 bases stayed unmatched.

The CDR3 here is CASSSPNSHGETQYF. CDR3 nucleotide sequence: TGTGCCAGCAGTTCTCCTAATTCCCACGGAGAGACCCAGTACTTC. The V and J genes are TRBV6-5 and TRBJ2-5; D remains ambiguous. Between the trimmed V and J ends, which lost 4 bases and 4 bases, there was a span of 16 bases. Germline CDR1 MNHEY, CDR2 SVGAGI. The CDR3 extends over 15 amino acids.

The V and J genes are TRBV7-2 and TRBJ1-1; D remains ambiguous. There are 12 residues in the CDR3. Germline-derived CDR1 and CDR2 are SGHTA and FQGNSA. V was trimmed by 1 base and J by 5 bases, leaving 5 bases between them. In DNA, the CDR3 is TGTGCCAGCAGCTTAGTACTAACTGAAGCTTTCTTT. Amino acids: CASSLVLTEAFF.

This chain links TRBV6-5 with TRBJ1-5, with TRBD1 matching 7 bases. The CDR3 covers 14 residues. Germline trimming cut 5 bases from V and 7 bases from J; bases unmatched to any gene: 8. CDR1 and CDR2 from the germline V gene are MNHEY and SVGAGI. The CDR3 loop is CASSGRGRGQPQHF. The DNA of the CDR3 is TGTGCCAGCAGTGGAAGGGGGCGCGGACAGCCCCAGCATTTT.

The rearrangement links TRBV6-5 to TRBJ1-1; D is unclear. This CDR3 spans 13 amino acids. The V gene's germline CDR1 is MNHEY and CDR2 SVGAGI. The germline V and J ends were trimmed by 5 bases and 0 bases, with 7 bases remaining between them. The CDR3 spells CASSVGLNTEAFF. The CDR3 coding sequence is TGTGCCAGCAGTGTGGGCCTGAACACTGAAGCTTTCTTT.

The V gene is TRBV6-6, the J gene TRBJ1-2; the D gene is possibly TRBD1 (6 bases). This CDR3 has 15 amino acids. Trimming shortened V by 5 bases and J by 3 bases, and 16 bases separated the two germline ends. Germline CDR1 reads MNHNY; CDR2 reads SVGAGI (reference sequence). This CDR3 is CASSPSQGLHYGYTF. The CDR3 DNA reads TGTGCCAGCAGTCCCTCACAGGGCCTACACTATGGCTACACCTTC.

J is TRBJ1-2 and V is TRBV6-5, with D maybe TRBD1 (5 bases). The CDR3 sequence is 13 residues long. Germline V gene lookup returns CDR1 MNHEY and CDR2 SVGAGI. CDR3 nucleotides: TGTGCTACAGGACGTCCTTCTAACTATGGCTACACCTTC. Its translation is CATGRPSNYGYTF.

The rearrangement links TRBV21-1 to TRBJ1-1; the D call of TRBD1 is as the table states it, not checked on the DNA. TRBV21-1 is a known pseudogene. This CDR3 contains 13 residues. The CDR3 DNA sequence: TGTGCCAGCAGCCTACGACAGAGCACTGAAGCTTTCTTT. Its protein is CASSLRQSTEAFF.

The J gene is TRBJ1-4, the V gene TRBV28, with 7 positions matching TRBD1. Germline V gives CDR1 MDHEN, CDR2 SYDVKM. This CDR3 spans 13 amino acids. V shed 5 bases, J shed 8 bases, and the junction held 5 bases outside the gene matches. CDR3 region: CASSAGTVEKLFF. CDR3 nucleotide sequence: TGTGCCAGCAGTGCCGGGACAGTGGAAAAACTGTTTTTT.

The V and J genes are TRBV29-1 and TRBJ1-1; D is possibly TRBD1 (5 bases). Germline CDR1 and CDR2: SQVTM and ANQGSEA. This CDR3 contains 13 residues. Trimming removed 2 bases at V and 1 base at J, with 8 bases between. The DNA of the CDR3 is TGCAGCGTTGAAAGGGGTACGAACACTGAAGCTTTCTTT. It codes for CSVERGTNTEAFF.

The DNA of the CDR3 is TGCGCCAGCAGCCAAGAATGGGGAGATAGCACCGGGGAGCTGTTTTTT. Encoded protein: CASSQEWGDSTGELFF. V and J are TRBV4-3 and TRBJ2-2; D is possibly TRBD2 (5 bases). Germline CDR1 LGHNA, CDR2 YSLEER. Trimming cost V 0 bases and J 4 bases, with 12 bases left between them. This CDR3 contains 16 residues.